This TCR beta chain is drawn from a study of blood T cells in healthy people across ages (dated by TCRdb to about 2015). Regarding the research as a whole: In model experiments, template switching captured roughly one uniquely barcoded TCR beta cDNA molecule for every two T cells. Donors of different ages were randomly distributed across sequencing lanes to avoid experimental bias. The study analyzed two additional independent replicas of 1 million unique cDNA reads from the same blood draw for two donors, one aged 18 to 29 and one aged 80 or older. Using deep sequencing normalized with unique cDNA molecular identifiers, the study measured how TCR beta repertoire diversity changes with age. The donors were divided into four age groups: young (average around 15 years), middle-aged (about 39), aged (approximately 62) and long-lived (82).

Systemically healthy Caucasian individuals from Russia, 35 to 50 in total and aged about 6 to 95 years, were included as donors. Each donor gave about 11 milliliters of peripheral blood, drawn into EDTA-treated Vacutainer tubes. Ficoll-Paque density-gradient centrifugation was used to isolate PBMCs, with at least 7 million obtained per sample. Total RNA, at least 6 micrograms per sample, was extracted from PBMCs with Trizol reagent. Naive CD45RAhigh/CD27high T cell percentages were measured by flow cytometry on a PBMC aliquot from every donor. As to this clonotype: The antigen it binds to is not known. No qualities accompany the bases; no much larger clone lies one base away.

Libraries were prepared through 5' RACE. The run used an Illumina HiSeq 2500. A second PCR of about 7 to 12 cycles was performed with a sample-barcoded 5' primer and a J-beta primer mix. A template-switch 5' adaptor carrying 12 random nucleotides introduced a unique molecular identifier onto each TCR beta cDNA molecule. Each sample yielded at least 2.5 million CDR3-containing paired-end reads. The Mint cDNA synthesis kit, primed by a TRBC-specific oligonucleotide, was used to synthesize first-strand cDNA from all RNA. After uracil-DNA glycosylase treatment, a first 18-cycle PCR used universal primers M1SS and BC2_uni_R on all cDNA. The authors processed their data as follows. Normalization of each sample was performed by random selection of 1 million high-quality reads, each carrying a distinct molecular identifier. Reads sharing molecular identifiers were discarded rather than binned into consensus sequences. MiTCR, run with a Q25 quality threshold and the strictest error-elimination algorithm, handled CDR3 identification, clonotype clustering and error correction. A nonparametric unseen species model with Euler transformation was used to estimate lower-bound total TCR beta diversity. TCRdb took the public reads, trimmed them with fastp at Q25, ran MiXCR for clone calling and kept in-frame beta chains. Merged by CDR3 protein, the rows form single entries marked with the most common genes and DNA. TCRdb, not the original authors, processed these V and J calls. For this sample the table gives 950,000 to 1,200,000 distinct CDR3 sequences, of which 30% to 40% were detected only once. Of the sample, around 13% falls within the top ten clones.

CDR1 SGHRS and CDR2 YFSETQ are derived from the germline V gene. V is pared back by 5 bases and J by 5 bases, with 15 bases lying between the germline termini. The CDR3 covers 14 residues, taking in both the cysteine and the phenylalanine. Here the CDR3 DNA is all that survives: 42 bases in frame from base 1. Study-level results and caveats: Observed TCR beta diversity per million T cells fell roughly linearly with age, and a significant reduction was already apparent by age roughly 41. Compared with the aged group, the long-lived group had more naive CD4+ T cells, fewer expanded clones and increased TCR diversity, suggesting age selection. Because profiling used bulk unsorted PBMCs, naive and antigen-experienced compartments could not be compared conclusively. Donor CMV infection status was unknown, potentially confounding age-related changes in expanded clonotypes. Observed TCR beta diversity correlated strongly with the percentage of naive T cells measured by flow cytometry. Estimates of total diversity based on one million sequenced T cells were considered lower bounds and underestimates.

The sample was blood. This clonotype originated in a man in his late teens or twenties in good health. The rearranged chain carries TRBV5-1 and TRBJ2-3; TRBD2 is a possible D gene, resting on 7 matching bases. The CDR3 here reads CASSRGADLDTQYF. The sequenced DNA: TGCGCCAGCAGTCGGGGGGCGGACCTAGATACGCAGTATTTT.